This T cell receptor (beta chain) was recorded in a study of blood T cell repertoires in COVID-19 (dated by TCRdb to about 2020). Regarding the study in general: Samples covering the acute and convalescent phases of COVID-19 were provided by collaborators in the United States, Italy and Spain. The repertoires were made available in a free public database intended to serve as a resource for research on the immune response to SARS-CoV-2. The dataset comprised deeply sampled blood TCRbeta repertoires from subjects exposed to, actively infected with, or recovered from COVID-19. The samples were drawn from the first 160 participants of the ongoing ImmuneRACE study and from over a thousand subjects provided by 6 global collaborators. A de-identified subject ID, COVID-19 status, age in years and sex were almost always included in the sample metadata. Where available, HLA class I and class II types were obtained from metadata supplied by the sample provider rather than from assay-based typing. The material from the prospective study consisted of cDNA or gDNA derived from T cells, B-cell-depleted T cells, or PBMCs.

For this clone: No antigen is known for it. No much larger clone exists at a distance of one base, and base qualities are not known.

TCRbeta CDR3 regions were amplified from genomic DNA by means of the immunoSEQ Assay, a bias-controlled multiplex PCR. As for how the authors treated the data: The number of nucleated cells in each sample was estimated by amplification of reference gene primers within the assay. To quantify the absolute abundance of each unique TCRbeta CDR3 rearrangement, sequence reads were collapsed and filtered. For each sample, productive Simpson clonality was calculated as the square root of Simpson's diversity index over productive rearrangements. Imported from immuneACCESS, the table was reduced by TCRdb to in-frame sequences with V and J called. These copies leave out some clones; in studies compared against another copy, an unresolved V gene accounts for under half, and the cause of the remainder is not known. V and J calls and clone size are copied from that table; D and trimming were computed from the DNA. The sample profile shows roughly 69,000 clones; approximately 87% of them were found once. The top ten constitute 3.5% to 4.5% of the sample.

On the study overall, not on this receptor specifically: How much clinical and demographic metadata was included differed by source and by participant, and the metadata was provided uncurated.

Each collaborating institution followed its own protocols to collect whole blood in K2EDTA tubes. For TCRbeta analysis, collaborator samples were shipped as frozen whole blood, as isolated PBMCs, or as DNA extracted from either sample type. V lost 6 bases and J lost 2 bases, and the count of bases not matched to a germline gene is 4. CDR1 and CDR2 (KGHDR, SFDVKD) derive from the germline V gene. The CDR3 runs 15 amino acids, cysteine and phenylalanine included. Of the read, only the CDR3 DNA is kept; its 45 bases are in frame from base 1. This receptor was taken from a man aged 45-65 years with active COVID-19. Recombination connected TRBV24-1 to TRBJ2-2; TRBD2 aligns with 8 central bases. Sequenced material: peripheral blood. Here the CDR3 is given as CATSRAGGNTGELFF. The DNA is as follows: TGTGCCACCAGTCGCGCGGGAGGAAACACCGGGGAGCTGTTTTTT.